A selection of T cell receptor beta chains follows, all from one sample in a study of blood T cell repertoires in COVID-19. This table comes from immunoSEQ multiplex PCR, and its TCRdb copy is limited to in-frame clones, with some not included. The sample contains just under 300,000 clones, about 87% of which appear only once. Input material: peripheral blood. The receptor set was obtained from a man in his 70s with acute or convalescent COVID-19. The CDR3 runs from the conserved cysteine through the conserved F or W. Each record gives: D gene, J gene, clone size, V gene, CDR3 protein, CDR3 DNA. D genes are given only for firm matches. Clone size is shown for a subset of rows, as once, few, many or a class of expanded clone.

D: -; J: TRBJ2-3; size: -; V: TRBV7-6; CDR3: CASSTRGDRIPDTQYF; DNA: TGTGCCAGCAGCACACGGGGGGACAGGATCCCAGATACGCAGTATTTT
D: TRBD2; J: TRBJ2-5; size: few; V: TRBV9; CDR3: CASSYSGVETQYF; DNA: TGTGCCAGCAGCTACAGCGGGGTGGAGACCCAGTACTTC
D: TRBD1; J: TRBJ2-1; size: -; V: TRBV29-1; CDR3: CSVEGRSGGLNEQFF; DNA: TGCAGCGTTGAAGGCCGGTCAGGGGGCCTGAATGAGCAGTTCTTC
D: -; J: TRBJ1-5; size: once; V: TRBV7-6; CDR3: CASSSTGNSNQPQHF; DNA: TGTGCCAGCAGCTCTACAGGAAATAGCAATCAGCCCCAGCATTTT
D: -; J: TRBJ1-2; size: once; V: TRBV7-8; CDR3: CASSLGGGVGVTYGYTF; DNA: TGTGCCAGCAGCTTAGGAGGGGGGGTTGGTGTCACTTATGGCTACACCTTC
D: TRBD1; J: TRBJ2-7; size: -; V: TRBV3-1/TRBV3-2; CDR3: CASSRLQGAYEQYF; DNA: TGTGCCAGCAGCCGCCTACAGGGGGCCTACGAGCAGTACTTC
D: TRBD2; J: TRBJ2-1; size: once; V: TRBV9; CDR3: CASTLSGGPNNEQFF; DNA: TGTGCCAGCACCCTAAGCGGGGGACCCAACAATGAGCAGTTCTTC
D: -; J: TRBJ2-1; size: -; V: TRBV28; CDR3: CASSSGSVYNEQFF; DNA: TGTGCCAGCAGTTCCGGGAGTGTCTACAATGAGCAGTTCTTC
D: TRBD1; J: TRBJ1-2; size: -; V: TRBV27; CDR3: CASSRQGHPANYGYTF; DNA: TGTGCCAGCAGTCGACAGGGTCATCCTGCTAACTATGGCTACACCTTC
D: -; J: TRBJ1-2; size: -; V: TRBV6-1; CDR3: CASSLPRGRAYGYTF; DNA: TGTGCCAGCAGTTTACCCAGGGGAAGGGCCTATGGCTACACCTTC
D: -; J: TRBJ2-2; size: few; V: TRBV6-1; CDR3: CASSEMGARNTGELFF; DNA: TGTGCCAGCAGTGAGATGGGGGCCAGAAACACCGGGGAGCTGTTTTTT
D: -; J: TRBJ2-3; size: -; V: TRBV5-5; CDR3: CASSTGLTVTDTQYF; DNA: TGTGCCAGCAGCACGGGACTGACCGTCACAGATACGCAGTATTTT
D: -; J: TRBJ1-5; size: once; V: TRBV4-3; CDR3: CASSQEAGLAQHF; DNA: TGCGCCAGCAGCCAAGAAGCGGGCCTGGCCCAGCATTTT
D: TRBD1; J: TRBJ2-1; size: -; V: TRBV7-2; CDR3: CASSLTGATLGEQFF; DNA: TGTGCCAGCAGCTTGACAGGGGCCACTCTCGGTGAGCAGTTCTTC
D: TRBD1; J: TRBJ1-3; size: -; V: TRBV7-2; CDR3: CASSLFLDRTSGNTIYF; DNA: TGTGCCAGCAGCTTATTTTTGGACAGGACATCTGGAAACACCATATATTTT
D: -; J: TRBJ2-3; size: -; V: TRBV21-1; CDR3: CASSKSFFWSARTSGRGTDTQYF; DNA: TGTGCCAGCAGCAAATCGTTTTTTTGGAGCGCGAGGACTAGCGGGAGGGGCACAGATACGCAGTATTTT
D: -; J: TRBJ1-2; size: -; V: TRBV4-1; CDR3: CASSPGYQVNYGYTF; DNA: TGCGCCAGCAGCCCTGGGTACCAGGTTAACTATGGCTACACCTTC
D: TRBD1; J: TRBJ2-7; size: -; V: TRBV19; CDR3: CASSDRGYEQYF; DNA: TGTGCCAGTAGTGACAGGGGCTACGAGCAGTACTTC
D: -; J: TRBJ1-4; size: once; V: TRBV4-3; CDR3: CASSQARHISATNEKLFF; DNA: TGCGCCAGCAGCCAAGCCAGACACATCTCGGCAACTAATGAAAAACTGTTTTTT
D: TRBD1; J: TRBJ2-5; size: once; V: TRBV4-2; CDR3: CASSQAGQGQETQYF; DNA: TGTGCCAGCAGCCAAGCGGGACAGGGCCAAGAGACCCAGTACTTC
D: TRBD2; J: TRBJ2-5; size: once; V: TRBV5-6; CDR3: CASSLTASGEETQYF; DNA: TGTGCCAGCAGCTTGACGGCTAGCGGGGAAGAGACCCAGTACTTC
D: TRBD1; J: TRBJ2-5; size: -; V: TRBV4-1; CDR3: CASSRNRGMNLETQYF; DNA: TGCGCCAGCAGCCGGAACAGGGGCATGAATTTGGAGACCCAGTACTTC
D: TRBD1; J: TRBJ2-3; size: -; V: TRBV5-6; CDR3: CASSLDPDRGSPDTQYF; DNA: TGTGCCAGCAGCTTAGACCCCGACAGGGGTTCACCAGATACGCAGTATTTT
D: TRBD1; J: TRBJ1-6; size: -; V: TRBV6-2/TRBV6-3; CDR3: CASSVRQGYSSPLHF; DNA: TGTGCCAGCAGTGTCCGACAGGGGTATTCTTCACCCCTCCACTTT
D: -; J: TRBJ2-2; size: once; V: TRBV6-2/TRBV6-3; CDR3: CASSYGYSPNTGELFF; DNA: TGTGCCAGCAGTTACGGCTACAGCCCGAACACCGGGGAGCTGTTTTTT
D: TRBD1; J: TRBJ1-6; size: few; V: TRBV28; CDR3: CASKDRGNSPLHF; DNA: TGTGCCAGCAAAGACAGGGGTAATTCACCCCTCCACTTT
D: TRBD1; J: TRBJ2-7; size: -; V: TRBV7-3; CDR3: CASSANRGSEQYF; DNA: TGTGCCAGCAGCGCAAACAGGGGGAGCGAGCAGTACTTC
D: TRBD1; J: TRBJ1-5; size: few; V: TRBV7-2; CDR3: CASSFLQGGQPQHF; DNA: TGTGCCAGCAGCTTTCTCCAGGGGGGCCAGCCCCAGCATTTT
D: -; J: TRBJ2-1; size: -; V: TRBV4-1; CDR3: CASGTLIYNEQFF; DNA: TGCGCCAGCGGGACTCTCATCTACAATGAGCAGTTCTTC
D: -; J: TRBJ2-7; size: -; V: TRBV29-1; CDR3: CSVGPVGGYEQYF; DNA: TGCAGCGTCGGTCCAGTGGGAGGCTACGAGCAGTACTTC
D: TRBD1; J: TRBJ2-2; size: -; V: TRBV5-1; CDR3: CASSYMPGQEFGELFF; DNA: TGCGCCAGCAGCTATATGCCGGGACAGGAGTTCGGGGAGCTGTTTTTT
D: TRBD1; J: TRBJ2-1; size: once; V: TRBV4-2; CDR3: CASSLRRGLFSYNEQFF; DNA: TGTGCCAGCAGCCTCCGCAGGGGGCTATTCTCCTACAATGAGCAGTTCTTC
D: TRBD1; J: TRBJ1-2; size: -; V: TRBV7-2; CDR3: CASSPRTGGFLNGYTF; DNA: TGTGCCAGCAGTCCTCGGACAGGGGGCTTTTTAAATGGCTACACCTTC
D: TRBD1; J: TRBJ2-5; size: -; V: TRBV5-3; CDR3: CARSRTPTGPKETQYF; DNA: TGTGCCAGAAGCCGCACCCCGACAGGGCCCAAAGAGACCCAGTACTTC
D: TRBD2; J: TRBJ2-7; size: -; V: TRBV18; CDR3: CASSPGLAGGTYEQYF; DNA: TGTGCCAGCTCACCCGGACTAGCGGGAGGCACCTACGAGCAGTACTTC
D: TRBD1; J: TRBJ1-2; size: -; V: TRBV2; CDR3: CASSEGWTGGYGYTF; DNA: TGTGCCAGCAGTGAAGGGTGGACAGGGGGCTATGGCTACACCTTC
D: -; J: TRBJ1-1; size: -; V: TRBV5-1; CDR3: CASSITGRTEAFF; DNA: TGCGCCAGCAGTATCACAGGGCGCACTGAAGCTTTCTTT
D: -; J: TRBJ1-1; size: -; V: TRBV15; CDR3: CATSRPGLRGAFF; DNA: TGTGCCACCAGCAGACCCGGGCTGAGGGGGGCTTTCTTT
D: TRBD1; J: TRBJ2-5; size: -; V: TRBV18; CDR3: CASSPRTGEQETQYF; DNA: TGTGCCAGCTCACCCAGGACAGGAGAACAAGAGACCCAGTACTTC
D: -; J: TRBJ2-2; size: -; V: TRBV6-2/TRBV6-3; CDR3: CASSYGQTNTGELFF; DNA: TGTGCCAGCAGTTACGGACAAACGAACACCGGGGAGCTGTTTTTT
D: -; J: TRBJ2-5; size: -; V: TRBV9; CDR3: CASSVGLEQETQYF; DNA: TGTGCCAGCAGCGTAGGACTGGAACAAGAGACCCAGTACTTC
D: -; J: TRBJ2-7; size: -; V: TRBV5-1; CDR3: CAISLEEGAREQYF; DNA: TGCGCCATCAGCTTGGAGGAGGGGGCACGCGAGCAGTACTTC
D: -; J: TRBJ2-2; size: few; V: TRBV5-1; CDR3: CASSTGQSTGELFF; DNA: TGCGCCAGCAGCACCGGACAGTCCACCGGGGAGCTGTTTTTT
D: TRBD1; J: TRBJ1-6; size: -; V: TRBV7-2; CDR3: CASSYGTGVNSPLHF; DNA: TGTGCCAGCAGCTACGGGACAGGGGTGAATTCACCCCTCCACTTT
D: -; J: TRBJ1-5; size: -; V: TRBV4-3; CDR3: CASSQDRTTRQPQHF; DNA: TGCGCCAGCAGCCAAGATAGAACCACCCGGCAGCCCCAGCATTTT
D: -; J: TRBJ1-6; size: -; V: TRBV30; CDR3: CAWSLSDNSPLHF; DNA: TGTGCCTGGAGTTTATCAGATAATTCACCCCTCCACTTT
D: -; J: TRBJ2-3; size: -; V: TRBV7-2; CDR3: CASSILTNTDTQYF; DNA: TGTGCCAGCAGCATTCTCACTAACACAGATACGCAGTATTTT